These 21 T cell receptor beta chains came from one sample sequenced in a study of blood T cell repertoires in COVID-19. Sequencing was performed with immunoSEQ multiplex PCR; in TCRdb, only in-frame clones are kept and a portion is missing. The table lists about 110,000 clones, approximately 82% of them singletons, with around 3.5% in the top ten. The material sequenced was peripheral blood. Every receptor here comes from a woman at least 80 years old with acute or convalescent COVID-19.

The chain recombines TRBV5-1 with TRBJ2-2; the match to TRBD2 covers 8 bases. Germline V gene sequence: CDR1 SGHRS, CDR2 YFSETQ. The CDR3 has 17 residues. The V and J ends lost 0 bases and 6 bases, in that order; junction bases with no gene match: 10. CDR3 residues: CASSLEGSGAYAGELFF. The CDR3 DNA reads as TGCGCCAGCAGCTTGGAAGGTAGCGGGGCTTATGCCGGGGAGCTGTTTTTT.

The chain carries TRBV2 and TRBJ1-1, with 9 bases aligning to TRBD1. The germline CDR1 and CDR2 sequences are SNHLY and FYNNEI. This CDR3 contains 13 residues. The V gene end was trimmed by 4 bases and the J gene end by 4 bases; junction bases not matched to a gene: 1. As DNA, the CDR3 is TGTGCCAGCAGTGGACAGGGGGGCACTGAAGCTTTCTTT. This gives the protein CASSGQGGTEAFF.

The chain uses TRBV5-1 and TRBJ2-7, with a possible D match to TRBD1 (6 bases). Deletions cut 4 bases from V and 4 bases from J, with 12 bases between. Germline V gives CDR1 SGHRS, CDR2 YFSETQ. There are 13 residues in the CDR3. The CDR3, as DNA: TGCGCCAGCAGCACAATGACAGGATACGAGCAGTACTTC. Translated: CASSTMTGYEQYF.

This CDR3 is CASSLGGGEKLFF. The CDR3 nucleotides are TGTGCCAGCAGTTTGGGGGGTGGCGAAAAACTGTTTTTT. The chain couples TRBV12-3 or TRBV12-4 to TRBJ1-4; D might be TRBD1 (5 bases). The CDR3 extends over 13 amino acids. V dropped 3 bases and J dropped 8 bases, with 10 bases sitting between them.

The rearrangement links TRBV18 to TRBJ2-2; TRBD1 matches 9 bases. Germline-derived CDR1 and CDR2 are KGHSH and LQKENI. The CDR3 has 17 amino acids. With 0 bases clipped from V and 1 base from J, the junction kept 3 bases outside the gene matches. The CDR3 DNA follows: TGTGCCAGCTCACCACCTATGGGACAGGGGAACACCGGGGAGCTGTTTTTT. Translating gives CASSPPMGQGNTGELFF.

CDR3 sequence reads: CASSLVRGGQETQYF. For the CDR3, the DNA is TGTGCCAGCAGCTTAGTCCGGGGAGGGCAAGAGACCCAGTACTTC. The chain joins TRBV7-9 to TRBJ2-5; 7 bases line up with TRBD2. Germline V CDR1 and CDR2: SEHNR, FQNEAQ (reference sequence). V shed 1 base and J 2 bases; nucleotides not matched to a gene: 4. This CDR3 is built from 15 residues.

This clone was counted only a few times. The chain employs TRBV6-5 and TRBJ2-7; the D gene is possibly TRBD1 (6 bases). CDR3 size: 14 residues. V was trimmed by 6 bases and J by 0 bases, leaving 12 bases between them. Germline V lookup: CDR1 MNHEY, CDR2 SVGAGI. This chain's CDR3 is CASRETGLSYEQYF. CDR3 nucleotides: TGTGCCAGCAGAGAGACAGGCCTCTCCTACGAGCAGTACTTC.

The chain is built from TRBV28 and TRBJ2-5; 8 bases map to TRBD2. Germline V gene sequence: CDR1 MDHEN, CDR2 SYDVKM. There are 16 residues in the CDR3. The V and J ends lost 5 bases and 5 bases, in that order; junction bases with no gene match: 13. DNA for the CDR3: TGTGCCAGCAGTCAATCCTCCGGGACTAGGTACGAGACCCAGTACTTC. Encoded protein: CASSQSSGTRYETQYF.

The CDR3 bases are TGTGCCAGCAGTCCGGGAGGGCCGGGCGACGAGCAGTACTTC. Residues: CASSPGGPGDEQYF. The rearrangement joins TRBV27 to TRBJ2-7; TRBD2 matches at 8 bases. The CDR3 runs to 14 residues. CDR1 is MNHEY and CDR2 is SMNVEV in the germline V gene (reference sequence). Trimming at V came to 5 bases and at J to 5 bases, leaving 8 bases not matched to a gene.

The chain carries TRBV5-1 and TRBJ2-3; 12 nucleotides line up with TRBD2. CDR1 SGHRS and CDR2 YFSETQ come from the germline V gene. The CDR3 has 16 amino acids. The trim removed 4 bases at V and 2 bases at J, leaving 5 bases unmatched. CDR3 region: CASSPGTSGYTDTQYF. The CDR3 nucleotides read TGCGCCAGCAGCCCGGGGACTAGCGGGTACACAGATACGCAGTATTTT.

V usage is TRBV7-6 and J usage is TRBJ1-2, with 10 nucleotides matching TRBD1. The CDR3 spans 16 residues. Trimming cost V 5 bases and J 5 bases; bases outside gene matches: 11. Germline lookup yields CDR1 SGHVS and CDR2 FNYEAQ. The CDR3 DNA reads as TGTGCCAGCAGCGATGTCCGGGACAGGGGAATTTATGGCTACACCTTC. Amino acid sequence: CASSDVRDRGIYGYTF.

CDR3 coding DNA: TGTGCCAGCAGCCAAGTTGCTCCCGGGACAGCCATCTCTGGAAACACCATATATTTT. Translation gives CASSQVAPGTAISGNTIYF. V is TRBV3-1 (or the pseudogene TRBV3-2) and J is TRBJ1-3, with 7 bases aligning to TRBD1. Trimming cost V 1 base and J 0 bases; bases outside gene matches: 12. CDR3 size: 19 residues. CDR1 is LGHDT, CDR2 YNNKEL, per germline (reference sequence).

The rearrangement uses TRBV19 and TRBJ2-7, with TRBD1 matching over 7 bases. CDR1 LNHDA and CDR2 SQIVND come from the germline V gene (reference sequence). The CDR3 extends over 13 amino acids. The V segment lost 5 bases and the J segment 7 bases; nucleotides outside the gene matches: 8. CDR3 DNA sequence: TGTGCCAGTAGTCTTGACAGGGATCGGGAGCAGTACTTC. It specifies CASSLDRDREQYF.

The V and J genes are TRBV7-9 and TRBJ2-3; TRBD1 is a possible D gene (5 bases). This CDR3 has 15 amino acids. Germline loops: CDR1 SEHNR, CDR2 FQNEAQ (reference sequence). V was trimmed by 2 bases and J by 3 bases, leaving 12 bases between them. CDR3 DNA sequence: TGTGCCAGCAGCTTACAGTCAGGGTGGACAGATACGCAGTATTTT. Translation gives CASSLQSGWTDTQYF.

This rearrangement joins TRBV5-1 to TRBJ1-4; D ambiguous. Germline CDR1 is SGHRS and CDR2 is YFSETQ. Trimming cost V 5 bases and J 0 bases, with 8 bases left between them. The CDR3 length is 14 residues. CDR3: CASRSSSTNEKLFF. CDR3 sequence (DNA): TGCGCCAGCAGGTCGTCTTCAACTAATGAAAAACTGTTTTTT.

The CDR3 coding sequence is TGTGCCAGCAGCTCGTTTAGCGGGAGGAGGGGCACCGGGGAGCTGTTTTTT. This gives the protein CASSSFSGRRGTGELFF. The chain combines TRBV7-9 with TRBJ2-2; 10 nucleotides line up with TRBD2. Trimming cost V 4 bases and J 4 bases; bases outside gene matches: 9. The CDR3 consists of 17 residues. The germline V gene has CDR1 SEHNR and CDR2 FQNEAQ (reference sequence).

The rearrangement links TRBV5-4 to TRBJ1-4; 7 bases are a match to TRBD1. V shed 0 bases, J shed 7 bases, and the junction held 3 bases outside the gene matches. This CDR3 is built from 14 residues. The germline V gene has CDR1 SGHNT and CDR2 YYREEE (reference sequence). CDR3 DNA: TGTGCCAGCAGCTTGGACAGGGGCCGTGAAAAACTGTTTTTT. This encodes CASSLDRGREKLFF.

This chain joins TRBV19 and TRBJ1-2, with 10 positions matching TRBD1. CDR1 and CDR2 (germline): LNHDA, SQIVND (reference sequence). V lost 7 bases and J lost 6; bases outside the gene matches: 11. CDR3 size: 15 residues. DNA for the CDR3: TGTGCCAGTACCCCGTGGGACAGGGGAATTGATGGCTACACCTTC. The encoded protein is CASTPWDRGIDGYTF.

This clone was seen only a few times. This chain links TRBV27 with TRBJ2-7; 10 bases fit TRBD1. Germline values: CDR1 MNHEY, CDR2 SMNVEV (reference sequence). With 3 bases clipped from V and 6 bases from J, the junction kept 8 bases outside the gene matches. The CDR3 totals 15 residues. Written as DNA, the CDR3 is TGTGCCAGCAGTTTCTCGGACAGGGGGGGGTTCGAGCAGTACTTC. Translation: CASSFSDRGGFEQYF.

This chain joins TRBV30 and TRBJ1-1; TRBD1 is a possible D gene (5 bases). The CDR3 has 12 amino acids. Trimming took off 7 bases at V and 1 base at J, with 10 bases between the two ends. Germline lookup yields CDR1 GTSNPN and CDR2 SVGIG (reference sequence). The CDR3 DNA is TGTGCCTATCGAAGGGGGAACACTGAAGCTTTCTTT. It translates to CAYRRGNTEAFF.

CDR3 sequence reads: CASKPGQGTMDTQYF. CDR3 bases: TGCGCCAGCAAGCCGGGACAGGGAACAATGGATACGCAGTATTTT. The V call is TRBV10-1, the J call TRBJ2-3; 9 nucleotides agree with TRBD1. The CDR3 extends over 15 amino acids. Germline loops: CDR1 WNHNN, CDR2 SYGVQD (reference sequence). Trimming took 7 bases from V and 6 from J; bases not matched to a gene: 11.